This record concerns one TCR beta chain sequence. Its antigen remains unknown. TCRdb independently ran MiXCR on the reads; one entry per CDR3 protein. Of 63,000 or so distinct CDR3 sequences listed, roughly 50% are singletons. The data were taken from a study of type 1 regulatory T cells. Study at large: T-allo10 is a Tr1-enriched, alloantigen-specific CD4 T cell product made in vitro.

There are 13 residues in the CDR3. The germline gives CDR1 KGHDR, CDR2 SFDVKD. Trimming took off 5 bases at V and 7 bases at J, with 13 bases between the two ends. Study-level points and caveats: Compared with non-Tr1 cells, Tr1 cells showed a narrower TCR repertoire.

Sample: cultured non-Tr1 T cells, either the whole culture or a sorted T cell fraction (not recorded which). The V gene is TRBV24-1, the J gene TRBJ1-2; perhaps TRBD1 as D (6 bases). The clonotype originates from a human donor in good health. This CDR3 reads CATSVGGSGGYTF. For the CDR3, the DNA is TGTGCCACCAGTGTAGGGGGATCCGGTGGCTACACCTTC.